The rows below give T cell receptor beta chains drawn from one sample of a study of T cell responses to AZD1222 COVID-19 vaccine. Clones were read by immunoSEQ multiplex PCR, and TCRdb kept only the in-frame ones, dropping some. The data show approximately 150,000 clones, with 90% seen just once and around 2.9% held by the top ten. The starting material was peripheral blood, obtained on day 0 of AZD1222 vaccination. Receptor source: an adult in good health. CDR3s include the opening cysteine and the closing phenylalanine or tryptophan. D genes are given only for firm matches. Size tells how often a clone was seen (once, few, many) or the class of an expanded clone, and some rows leave it out.

.,TRBJ1-3,.,TRBV6-5,TGTGCCAGCAGCACCGGACTCTCTGGAAACACCATATATTTT,CASSTGLSGNTIYF
.,TRBJ2-3,.,TRBV6-2/TRBV6-3,TGTGCCAGCAGTTCGGCGGGGTTCACAGATACGCAGTATTTT,CASSSAGFTDTQYF
.,TRBJ1-1,TRBD1,TRBV7-9,TGTGCCAGCAGCTTAGCCCGACAGGGGGAGGCTTTCTTT,CASSLARQGEAFF
.,TRBJ1-1,.,TRBV7-8,TGTGCCAGCAGGGGCTTAGGGAACACTGAAGCTTTCTTT,CASRGLGNTEAFF
.,TRBJ2-7,.,TRBV9,TGTGCCAGCAGCGTAGAGTCTGTGAGGGCCGAGCAGTACTTC,CASSVESVRAEQYF
.,TRBJ2-3,TRBD2,TRBV7-3,TGTGCCAGCAGCCCTAGCGGGGGGCTACTAGGGCACACAGATACGCAGTATTTT,CASSPSGGLLGHTDTQYF
.,TRBJ1-1,.,TRBV6-4,TGTGCCAGCAGTGACGGCAGGGACACTGAAGCTTTCTTT,CASSDGRDTEAFF
.,TRBJ2-5,TRBD2,TRBV29-1,TGCAGCGTCCAGCGGGGGGGACAAGAGACCCAGTACTTC,CSVQRGGQETQYF
.,TRBJ2-2,.,TRBV21-1,TGTGCCAGCAGCAAAGCGTCTAGCGGGGGGGGCACCGGGGAGCTGTTTTTT,CASSKASSGGGTGELFF
.,TRBJ1-1,.,TRBV6-2/TRBV6-3,TGTGCCAGCAGTACCCAAGTCGGAGGTGAAGCTTTCTTT,CASSTQVGGEAFF
.,TRBJ1-1,.,TRBV5-4,TGTGCCAGCAGCTTGTTCGACACCGATAACACTGAAGCTTTCTTT,CASSLFDTDNTEAFF
once,TRBJ1-1,TRBD1,TRBV2,TGTGCCAGCAGTGAAGCGGGACAGGGATCGAACACTGAAGCTTTCTTT,CASSEAGQGSNTEAFF
.,TRBJ1-3,.,TRBV10-3,TGTGCCATCAGTGACGGGAGCTCTGGAAACACCATATATTTT,CAISDGSSGNTIYF
.,TRBJ2-7,TRBD1,TRBV7-6,TGTGCCAGCAGCTTAGAGACCCGGGACAGGGCCATATACGAGCAGTACTTC,CASSLETRDRAIYEQYF
.,TRBJ1-1,.,TRBV12-3/TRBV12-4,TGTGCCAGCAGTTTTTACGGGGCTGAAGCTTTCTTT,CASSFYGAEAFF
.,TRBJ1-5,TRBD1,TRBV6-5,TGTGCCAGCAGTCACCGACAGGGGCACAATCAGCCCCAGCATTTT,CASSHRQGHNQPQHF
.,TRBJ2-7,.,TRBV7-9,TGTGCCAGCAGCTTACGGTCGGCAGGCTACGAGCAGTACTTC,CASSLRSAGYEQYF
.,TRBJ1-2,TRBD1,TRBV18,TGTGCCAGCTCACCCCCCTCGGAGGGGGCGCATGGCTACACCTTC,CASSPPSEGAHGYTF
.,TRBJ1-2,.,TRBV4-3,TGCGCCAGCAGCCCCCAAGCCATTAACTATGGCTACACCTTC,CASSPQAINYGYTF
.,TRBJ1-4,.,TRBV6-5,TGTGCCAGCGGGGACCGCTGGATGGGTGAAAAACTGTTTTTT,CASGDRWMGEKLFF
.,TRBJ2-7,.,TRBV7-9,TGTGCCAGCAGCTCCTCCCACGAGCAGTACTTC,CASSSSHEQYF